These T cell receptor beta chains were read from a single sample in a study of high-grade serous ovarian cancer treatment subgroups. TCRdb keeps only in-frame clones here, not all; method: immunoSEQ multiplex PCR. The sample records roughly 3,000 clones, about 80% being singletons. Sequencing was performed on tumor tissue. The origin of the receptors is a human donor with high-grade serous ovarian cancer. CDR3s include the opening cysteine and the closing phenylalanine or tryptophan. Each record gives: J gene, clone size, V gene, CDR3 protein. A row's size may be missing; if present it is once, few, many or a size class.

TRBJ1-2 few TRBV12-1 CASSSAGEVENGYTF
TRBJ2-1 NA TRBV28 CASSFGPRGTEQFF
TRBJ2-3 NA TRBV15 CATSRDGSRLGSDTQYF
TRBJ1-2 NA TRBV29-1 CSDALGQYGYTF
TRBJ2-7 NA TRBV11-2 CASSLTGGYEQYF
TRBJ2-3 NA TRBV4-2 CASSQPLGAGAPDTQYF
TRBJ2-5 NA TRBV5-1 CASSLDGNFQETQYF
TRBJ2-1 NA TRBV29-1 CSVGQGANEQFF
TRBJ1-2 NA TRBV19 CASRRTGLSYTF
TRBJ1-2 NA TRBV29-1 CSVVWGPYGYTF
TRBJ1-4 NA TRBV2 CASSLTATNEKLFF
TRBJ2-7 NA TRBV6-6 CASRERVSWNEQYF
TRBJ1-1 few TRBV10-1 CASSEYLERTEAFF
TRBJ2-6 NA TRBV28 CASTTGEGANVLTF
TRBJ2-3 NA TRBV18 CASSPLPGLAGPGQADTQYF
TRBJ2-7 NA TRBV23-1 CASSHLAGSGDEQYF
TRBJ2-3 once TRBV27 CASSSRLAGRPDTQYF
TRBJ2-7 NA TRBV5-6 CASSLVASGRAYEQYF
TRBJ1-2 NA TRBV28 CASSQNPRGYTF
TRBJ2-5 NA TRBV5-1 CASLPGPGETQYF
TRBJ2-1 NA TRBV11-1 CASSARDRVYNEQFF
TRBJ2-7 NA TRBV27 CASSASGTGFNEQYF
TRBJ2-1 NA TRBV29-1 CSVEGGTSVVNEQFF
TRBJ1-2 NA TRBV7-2 CASSLGGIQDGYTF
TRBJ2-7 few TRBV6-5 CASSYPTRGYEQYF
TRBJ2-1 NA TRBV29-1 CSVPKAGASSNEQFF
TRBJ1-2 NA TRBV30 CAWSTYRVDMVYGYTF
TRBJ2-7 NA TRBV15 CATSRDRVDEQYF
TRBJ2-6 NA TRBV5-1 CASSLGAGSGANVLTF
TRBJ1-1 NA TRBV5-6 CASRKLGVTEAFF
TRBJ1-5 few TRBV7-9 CASSLATGTGIHQPQHF
TRBJ1-5 NA TRBV7-3 CASSLDRGPSQPQHF
TRBJ1-1 NA TRBV7-8 CASRIRELPNTEAFF
TRBJ1-1 NA TRBV2 CASSEVEVGTEAFF
TRBJ1-2 NA TRBV6-6 CASSSGKSNYGYTF
TRBJ2-3 NA TRBV11-3 CASSLVWADTQYF
TRBJ1-3 once TRBV9 CASSETGTGNTIYF
TRBJ2-3 NA TRBV7-9 CASSFMGGSDTQYF
TRBJ2-1 NA TRBV6-5 CASSPGGNEQFF
TRBJ2-7 NA TRBV14 CASSQVAGWGTALYEQYF
TRBJ1-3 NA TRBV30 CAWSVHRGSSGNTIYF
TRBJ2-7 NA TRBV27 CASSLRENYEQYF
TRBJ2-2 NA TRBV27 CASSTGEVTGELFF
TRBJ2-7 NA TRBV5-1 CASRPDSLGEQYF
TRBJ1-5 NA TRBV11-2 CASSWTGNSNQPQHF
TRBJ2-1 NA TRBV11-3 CASSLESNGNEQFF
TRBJ1-5 NA TRBV5-1 CARSWGGKGNQPQHF
TRBJ2-1 NA TRBV5-5 CASSLTGGPNNEQFF
TRBJ1-5 few TRBV19 CASSNGPRQPQHF
TRBJ2-1 NA TRBV19 CASSRGPLYNEQFF
TRBJ2-7 NA TRBV5-5 CASSTGLYEQYF
TRBJ2-1 NA TRBV5-1 CASSLARTGPGRASYNEQFF
TRBJ2-5 NA TRBV7-9 CASSLGRTSGTQETQYF
TRBJ1-5 NA TRBV19 CASSKSGGQNSNQPQHF
TRBJ1-1 NA TRBV19 CASSMEGGAEAFF